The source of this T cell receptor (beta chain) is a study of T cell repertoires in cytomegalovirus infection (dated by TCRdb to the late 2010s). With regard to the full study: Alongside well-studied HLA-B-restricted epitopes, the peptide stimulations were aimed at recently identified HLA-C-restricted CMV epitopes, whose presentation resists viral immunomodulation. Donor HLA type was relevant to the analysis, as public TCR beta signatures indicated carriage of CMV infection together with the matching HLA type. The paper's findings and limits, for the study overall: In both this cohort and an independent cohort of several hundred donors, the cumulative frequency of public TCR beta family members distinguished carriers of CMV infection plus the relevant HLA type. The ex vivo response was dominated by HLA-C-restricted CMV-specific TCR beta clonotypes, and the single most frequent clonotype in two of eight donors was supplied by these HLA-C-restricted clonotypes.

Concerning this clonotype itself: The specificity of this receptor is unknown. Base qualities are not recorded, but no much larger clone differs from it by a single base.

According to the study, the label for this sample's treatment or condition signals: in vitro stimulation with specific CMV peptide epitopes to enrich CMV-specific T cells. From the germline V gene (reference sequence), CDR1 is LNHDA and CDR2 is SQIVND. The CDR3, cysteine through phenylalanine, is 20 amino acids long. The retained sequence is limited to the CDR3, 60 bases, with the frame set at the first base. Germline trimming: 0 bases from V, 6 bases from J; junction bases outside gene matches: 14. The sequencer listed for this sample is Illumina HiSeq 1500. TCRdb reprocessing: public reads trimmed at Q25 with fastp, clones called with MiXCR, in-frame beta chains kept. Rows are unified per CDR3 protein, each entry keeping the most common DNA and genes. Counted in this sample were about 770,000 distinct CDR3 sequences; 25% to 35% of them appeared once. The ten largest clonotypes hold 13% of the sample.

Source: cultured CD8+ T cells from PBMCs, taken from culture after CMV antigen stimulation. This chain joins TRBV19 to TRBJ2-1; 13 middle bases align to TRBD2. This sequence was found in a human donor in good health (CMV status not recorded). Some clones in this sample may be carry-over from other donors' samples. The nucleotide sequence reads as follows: TGTGCCAGTAGTATAGACTGGACTAGCGGGGGCCTACAGTCCGGCAATGAGCAGTTCTTC. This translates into CASSIDWTSGGLQSGNEQFF.